Each of the 20 T cell receptor beta chains below was sequenced from the same sample in a study of shared clonotypes between healthy human individuals. Assay used: immunoSEQ multiplex PCR; TCRdb lists only in-frame clones, some missing. The data show millions of clones, approximately 95% seen once. What was sequenced was naive CD4+ T cells from PBMCs. Regarding subset: CD45RA+ positively selected. All receptors derive from a man aged 18 to 35 in good health. Some clones in this sample may be carry-over from other donors' samples.

The chain has TRBV5-1 and TRBJ2-2, with 7 bases aligning to TRBD1. V lost 7 bases to trimming and J lost 6 bases; unmatched junction nucleotides: 12. The length of the CDR3 is 15 residues. Germline V gene data show CDR1 as SGHRS and CDR2 as YFSETQ. This chain's CDR3 is CASGKQGIGAGELFF. Here the CDR3 DNA reads TGCGCCAGCGGAAAACAGGGGATTGGGGCCGGGGAGCTGTTTTTT.

A remark on this clone: The sample holds other DNA sequences that translate to the same CDR3. The chain has TRBV5-1 and TRBJ1-5; D uncertain. Germline CDR1 reads SGHRS; CDR2 reads YFSETQ. V lost 0 bases and J 0 bases, leaving 7 bases between the germline ends. This CDR3 is built from 15 residues. The CDR3 sequence: CASSLDPRSNQPQHF. The DNA of the CDR3 is TGCGCCAGCAGCTTGGATCCCCGTAGCAATCAGCCCCAGCATTTT. Full variable domain (remainder filled in from reference TRBV5-1 and TRBJ1-5): KAGVTQTPRYLIKTRGQQVTLSCSPISGHRSVSWYQQTPGQGLQFLFEYFSETQRNKGNFPGRFSGRQFSNSRSEMNVSTLELGDSALYLCASSLDPRSNQPQHFGDGTRLSIL.

V is TRBV9 and J is TRBJ1-4; possibly TRBD1 for D (5 bases). Trimming shortened V by 2 bases and J by 5 bases, and 10 bases separated the two germline ends. Germline V gene sequence: CDR1 SGDLS, CDR2 YYNGEE. The CDR3 totals 14 residues. The CDR3 bases are TGTGCCAGCAGCGTGGGGCCAGCGAATGAAAAACTGTTTTTT. Translation: CASSVGPANEKLFF.

This chain connects TRBV5-1 to TRBJ2-7; D remains unclear. The CDR3 runs to 12 residues. V dropped 5 bases and J dropped 6 bases, with 12 bases sitting between them. Germline V CDR1 and CDR2: SGHRS, YFSETQ. Written as DNA, the CDR3 is TGCGCCAGCAGGTTTGATGCCACCGAGCAGTACTTC. As protein: CASRFDATEQYF.

The V and J genes are TRBV28 and TRBJ1-2; maybe TRBD1 (6 bases). Per germline, CDR1 MDHEN and CDR2 SYDVKM. V was pared by 4 bases and J by 8 bases, with 20 bases between. The CDR3 covers 15 residues. The CDR3: CASSSQGRAAFGYTF. DNA of the CDR3: TGTGCCAGCAGTTCCCAGGGGCGGGCTGCGTTCGGCTACACCTTC.

The rearrangement links TRBV4-1 to TRBJ2-2, with D possibly matching TRBD2 (6 bases). Germline V gives CDR1 MGHRA, CDR2 YSYEKL. V dropped 1 base and J dropped 10 bases, with 22 bases sitting between them. The length of the CDR3 is 17 residues. CDR3 sequence: CASSQGRAGSPPEELFF. CDR3 DNA sequence: TGCGCCAGCAGCCAAGGGAGGGCAGGCAGCCCACCGGAGGAGCTGTTTTTT.

Turning to this clone: The same CDR3 is also encoded by other DNA sequences in this sample. The genes are TRBV7-8 and TRBJ2-5, with D hard to call. Trimming shortened V by 1 base and J by 0 bases, and 3 bases separated the two germline ends. Germline values: CDR1 SGHVS, CDR2 FQNEAQ. The CDR3 sequence is 13 residues long. The CDR3: CASSLGNQETQYF. The CDR3 coding sequence is TGTGCCAGCAGCTTAGGTAACCAAGAGACCCAGTACTTC. Drawing the rest from reference TRBV7-8 and TRBJ2-5, the complete variable domain is GAGVSQSPRYKVAKRGQDVALRCDPISGHVSLFWYQQALGQGPEFLTYFQNEAQLDKSGLPSDRFFAERPEGSVSTLKIQRTQQEDSAVYLCASSLGNQETQYFGPGTRLLVL.

V is TRBV5-1 and J is TRBJ2-7; D is possibly TRBD2 (7 bases). Germline-derived CDR1 and CDR2 are SGHRS and YFSETQ. The CDR3 loop spans 16 amino acids. V gave up 2 bases and J gave up 2 bases, with 17 bases separating them. Here the CDR3 DNA reads TGCGCCAGCAGCTTAAGTGTCGGCGGGGGCACCTACGAGCAGTACTTC. Its protein is CASSLSVGGGTYEQYF.

The V and J genes are TRBV7-2 and TRBJ1-2; the D is unclear. The CDR3 is 13 residues long. The germline V gene encodes CDR1 SGHTA and CDR2 FQGNSA. Deletions cut 5 bases from V and 7 bases from J, with 14 bases between. The CDR3 here is CASSPSLGFGYTF. DNA for the CDR3: TGTGCCAGCAGCCCCAGTTTGGGGTTTGGCTACACCTTC.

This clone was counted once. The chain links TRBV19 to TRBJ1-1; D gene ambiguous. Trimming stripped 7 bases from V and 4 bases from J, with 10 bases between. Germline CDR1 reads LNHDA; CDR2 reads SQIVND (reference sequence). The CDR3 has 12 residues. The CDR3 nucleotides read TGTGCCAGTACCAAAGGGCTCACTGAAGCTTTCTTT. Its translation: CASTKGLTEAFF. Filled out from reference TRBV19 and TRBJ1-1, the complete variable domain reads DGGITQSPKYLFRKEGQNVTLSCEQNLNHDAMYWYRQDPGQGLRLIYYSQIVNDFQKGDIAEGYSVSREKKESFPLTVTSAQKNPTAFYLCASTKGLTEAFFGQGTRLTVV.

About this clone: Different DNA sequences within this sample yield the same CDR3. This chain uses TRBV6-5 with TRBJ1-2; possible D gene TRBD1, 6 bases. The length of the CDR3 is 13 residues. Trimming cost V 2 bases and J 5 bases, with 9 bases left between them. The germline CDR1 and CDR2 sequences are MNHEY and SVGAGI. The CDR3 DNA reads TGTGCCAGCAGTTACAGGGGGAGGTATGGCTACACCTTC. Protein: CASSYRGRYGYTF.

In nucleotides, the CDR3 is TGTGCCAGCAGCACAGGGAACTATGGCTACACCTTC. Protein sequence: CASSTGNYGYTF. The rearrangement links TRBV6-6 to TRBJ1-2; D is possibly TRBD1 (6 bases). CDR1 and CDR2 from the germline V gene are MNHNY and SVGAGI (reference sequence). With 6 bases removed from V and 2 bases from J, the gap between germline ends came to 7 bases. The CDR3 loop spans 12 amino acids.

V usage is TRBV10-3 and J usage is TRBJ2-2, with 14 bases that match TRBD2. Trimming at V came to 6 bases and at J to 6 bases, leaving 12 bases not matched to a gene. The CDR3 loop spans 18 amino acids. Germline V gene data show CDR1 as ENHRY and CDR2 as SYGVKD. The CDR3: CAISSGLAGASGSGELFF. The CDR3 coding sequence is TGTGCCATCAGCTCGGGACTAGCGGGAGCATCTGGGTCCGGGGAGCTGTTTTTT.

The chain is built from TRBV27 and TRBJ2-7, with a tentative D call TRBD1 (5 bases). The CDR3 has 13 residues. The V end was cut by 5 bases, the J end by 3 bases, with 11 bases between. Germline V gene lookup returns CDR1 MNHEY and CDR2 SMNVEV (reference sequence). The DNA of the CDR3 is TGTGCCAGCAGTACCCCAGGGCGCTACGAGCAGTACTTC. Translating gives CASSTPGRYEQYF.

The chain recombines TRBV6-5 with TRBJ1-3, with TRBD1 matching 7 bases. Trimming removed 6 bases from V and 2 bases from J; junction bases left unmatched: 1. Germline V CDR1 and CDR2: MNHEY, SVGAGI. The CDR3 consists of 13 residues. DNA for the CDR3: TGTGCCAGCAGACAGGGGACTGGAAACACCATATATTTT. Protein product: CASRQGTGNTIYF.

V and J are TRBV6-5 and TRBJ1-5; TRBD1 matches 7 bases. V dropped 0 bases and J dropped 6; count of bases not matched to a gene: 5. Germline loops: CDR1 MNHEY, CDR2 SVGAGI. The CDR3 spans 15 residues. For the CDR3, the DNA is TGTGCCAGCAGTTACTCGAGAGGGGGCGCTCAGCCCCAGCATTTT. Its translation: CASSYSRGGAQPQHF.

This sequence joins TRBV7-2 and TRBJ1-2; D is uncertain. V shed 1 base and J shed 6 bases, with 9 bases lying between them. This CDR3 contains 13 residues. CDR1 and CDR2 (germline): SGHTA, FQGNSA. The CDR3 loop reads CASSLDHSDGYTF. The CDR3, as DNA: TGTGCCAGCAGCTTAGACCACAGCGATGGCTACACCTTC.

This sequence joins TRBV19 and TRBJ2-3; D possibly matches TRBD1 or TRBD2 (5 bases each). This CDR3 is 15 amino acids long. Germline CDR1 reads LNHDA; CDR2 reads SQIVND (reference sequence). Trimming took 6 bases from V and 0 from J, leaving 13 bases between them. The CDR3 DNA sequence: TGTGCCAGTAGCCCTGGGACCACGAGCACAGATACGCAGTATTTT. Protein: CASSPGTTSTDTQYF.

Of note for this clone: One end of the junction fails to match germline, which may point to a read error. The chain employs TRBV7-9 and TRBJ1-4; D unclear. Germline V gene data show CDR1 as SEHNR and CDR2 as FQNEAQ (reference sequence). The CDR3 totals 14 residues. CDR3 bases: TGTGCCAGCAGCCCCCGACTTACTAACGAAAAACTGTTTTTT. This encodes CASSPRLTNEKLFF.

The CDR3 coding sequence is TGTGCCAGCTCCCGGTTGGAGGGGCCCCAGCATTTT. This encodes CASSRLEGPQHF. The chain joins TRBV5-8 to TRBJ1-5; unclear D gene. The germline V gene encodes CDR1 SGHTS and CDR2 YDEGEE. Trimming pared 7 bases from V and 9 bases from J, leaving 14 bases between. The CDR3 length is 12 residues.